This T cell receptor (beta chain) was identified during a study of Graves' ophthalmopathy and Graves' hyperthyroidism. Study-level results: A majority of expanded thyroid clonotypes exceeding 0.001 frequency were likewise present in blood.

Turning to this clonotype: Antigen specificity is unknown.

Diagnosis relied on clinical symptoms, serum thyroxine, TRAb, thyroid ultrasound and orbital computed tomography. The PBMCs were taken from more than 8 ml of fresh peripheral blood. Transcripts of RNA were the source for amplifying TCR beta CDR3 regions. HTBI primers primed a first-round RT-PCR, and a second-round multiplex PCR followed. Using its own MiXCR run on the multiplex PCR reads, TCRdb lists one record per CDR3 protein. The sample holds around 670,000 distinct CDR3 sequences; roughly two fifths are singletons and the top ten take roughly 45%. This sequence originates from an adult man with Graves' ophthalmopathy. The sequenced material came from peripheral blood.

This CDR3 reads CATSGWTVGGETQHF. In DNA, the CDR3 is TGTGCCACCAGCGGCTGGACTGTGGGGGGGGAGACCCAGCATTTT. The genes are TRBV15 and TRBJ1-5; possibly TRBD1 for D (5 bases). The CDR3 runs 15 residues. V dropped 5 bases and J dropped 11 bases, with 22 bases sitting between them. CDR1 LNHNV and CDR2 YYDKDF come from the germline V gene (reference sequence).